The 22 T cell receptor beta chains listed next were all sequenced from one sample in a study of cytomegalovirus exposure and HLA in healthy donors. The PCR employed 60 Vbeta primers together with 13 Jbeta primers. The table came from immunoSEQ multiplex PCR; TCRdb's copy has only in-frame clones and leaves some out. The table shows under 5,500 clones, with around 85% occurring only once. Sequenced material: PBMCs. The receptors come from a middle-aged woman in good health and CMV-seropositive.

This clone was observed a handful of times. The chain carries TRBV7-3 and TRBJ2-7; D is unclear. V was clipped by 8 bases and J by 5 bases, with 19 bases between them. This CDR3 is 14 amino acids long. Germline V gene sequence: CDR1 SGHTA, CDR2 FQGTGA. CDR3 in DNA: TGTGCCAGCGCGCAAAAGGCAGGCCCCCACGAGCAGTACTTC. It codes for CASAQKAGPHEQYF.

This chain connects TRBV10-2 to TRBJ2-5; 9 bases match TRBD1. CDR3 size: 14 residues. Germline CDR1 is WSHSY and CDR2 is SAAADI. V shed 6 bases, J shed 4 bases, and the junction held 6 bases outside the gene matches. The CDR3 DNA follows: TGCGCCAGCAGCTTTCCGGGACAGGGAGAGACCCAGTACTTC. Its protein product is CASSFPGQGETQYF.

The CDR3 coding sequence is TGTGCCAGCAGTTACTACGGGACTAGCACAGATACGCAGTATTTT. Its translation is CASSYYGTSTDTQYF. V gene TRBV6-5 combines with J gene TRBJ2-3; TRBD2 is a possible D gene (6 bases). In germline, CDR1 is MNHEY, CDR2 SVGAGI. This CDR3 region has 15 residues. Deletions cut 1 base from V and 0 bases from J, with 8 bases between.

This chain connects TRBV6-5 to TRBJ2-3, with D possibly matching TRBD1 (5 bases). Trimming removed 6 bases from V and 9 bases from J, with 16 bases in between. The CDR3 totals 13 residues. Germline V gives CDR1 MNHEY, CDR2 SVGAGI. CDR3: CASSLFQGITQYF. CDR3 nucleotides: TGTGCCAGCAGCCTTTTTCAGGGAATCACGCAGTATTTT.

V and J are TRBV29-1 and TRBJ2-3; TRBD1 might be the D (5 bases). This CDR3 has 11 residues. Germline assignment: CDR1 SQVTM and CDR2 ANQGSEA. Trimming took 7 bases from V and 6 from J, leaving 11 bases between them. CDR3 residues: CSDARVDTQYF. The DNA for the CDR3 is TGCAGCGACGCCAGGGTGGATACGCAGTATTTT.

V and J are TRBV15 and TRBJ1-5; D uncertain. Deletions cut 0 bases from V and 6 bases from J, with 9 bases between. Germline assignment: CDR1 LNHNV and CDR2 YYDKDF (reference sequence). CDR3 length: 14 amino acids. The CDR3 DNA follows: TGTGCCACCAGCAGAGATCCCGGTAGTCAGCCCCAGCATTTT. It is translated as CATSRDPGSQPQHF.

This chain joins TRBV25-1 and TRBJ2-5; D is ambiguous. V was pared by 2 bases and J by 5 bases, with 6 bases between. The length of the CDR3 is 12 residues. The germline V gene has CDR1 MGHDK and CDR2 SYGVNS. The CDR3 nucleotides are TGTGCCAGCAGTGAACCCATGGAGACCCAGTACTTC. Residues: CASSEPMETQYF.

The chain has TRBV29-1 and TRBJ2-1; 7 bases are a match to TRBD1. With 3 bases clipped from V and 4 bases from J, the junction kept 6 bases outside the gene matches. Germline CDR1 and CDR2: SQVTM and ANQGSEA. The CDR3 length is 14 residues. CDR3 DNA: TGCAGCGTTGACGGAGACAGGGCTTACAATGAGCAGTTCTTC. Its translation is CSVDGDRAYNEQFF.

The DNA of the CDR3 is TGTGCCAGCAGCAAGGGACTAGCGGGATCGCGTGAGACCCAGTACTTC. Its protein is CASSKGLAGSRETQYF. The chain uses TRBV7-9 and TRBJ2-5, with 13 bases that match TRBD2. CDR1 and CDR2 from the germline V gene are SEHNR and FQNEAQ (reference sequence). The CDR3 loop spans 16 amino acids. J lost 5 bases, V lost 5 bases, and 8 bases had no gene match.

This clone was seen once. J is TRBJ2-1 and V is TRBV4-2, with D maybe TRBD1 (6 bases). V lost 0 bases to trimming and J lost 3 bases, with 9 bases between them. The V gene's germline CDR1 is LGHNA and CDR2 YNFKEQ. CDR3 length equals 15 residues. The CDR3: CASSQDKDSYNEQFF. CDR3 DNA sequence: TGTGCCAGCAGCCAAGATAAGGACAGCTACAATGAGCAGTTCTTC.

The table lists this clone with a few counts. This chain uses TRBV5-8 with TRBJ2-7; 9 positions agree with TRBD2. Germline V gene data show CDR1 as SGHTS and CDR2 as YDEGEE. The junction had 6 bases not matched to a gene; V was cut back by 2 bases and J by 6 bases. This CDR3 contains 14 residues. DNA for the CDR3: TGTGCCAGCAGCTTACTAGCGGGTGAGGGCGAGCAGTACTTC. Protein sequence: CASSLLAGEGEQYF.

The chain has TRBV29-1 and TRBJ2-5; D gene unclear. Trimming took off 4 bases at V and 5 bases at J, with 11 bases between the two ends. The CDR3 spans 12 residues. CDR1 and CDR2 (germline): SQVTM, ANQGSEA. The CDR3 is CSVVARRETQYF. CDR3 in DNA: TGCAGCGTTGTAGCTCGTCGGGAGACCCAGTACTTC.

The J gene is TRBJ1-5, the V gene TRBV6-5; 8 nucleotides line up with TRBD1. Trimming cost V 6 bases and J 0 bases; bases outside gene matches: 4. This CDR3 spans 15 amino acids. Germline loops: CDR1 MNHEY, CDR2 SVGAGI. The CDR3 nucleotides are TGTGCCAGCAGACTAACAGGGGGTAGCAATCAGCCCCAGCATTTT. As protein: CASRLTGGSNQPQHF.

The CDR3 nucleotides are TGTGCCTGGAGCGCAGCGGGGGCTTACTATGGCTACACCTTC. This gives the protein CAWSAAGAYYGYTF. This chain connects TRBV30 to TRBJ1-2, with a possible D match to TRBD1 (6 bases). Trimming removed 3 bases at V and 3 bases at J, with 14 bases between. Germline V gives CDR1 GTSNPN, CDR2 SVGIG (reference sequence). This CDR3 is built from 14 residues.

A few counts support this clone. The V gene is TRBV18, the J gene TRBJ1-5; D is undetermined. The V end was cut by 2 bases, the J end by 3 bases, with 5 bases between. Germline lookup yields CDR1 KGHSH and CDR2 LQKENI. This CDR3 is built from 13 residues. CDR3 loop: CASSPGNNQPQHF. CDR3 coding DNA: TGTGCCAGCTCACCAGGCAACAATCAGCCCCAGCATTTT. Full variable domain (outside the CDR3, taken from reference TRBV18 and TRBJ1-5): NAGVMQNPRHLVRRRGQEARLRCSPMKGHSHVYWYRQLPEEGLKFMVYLQKENIIDESGMPKERFSAEFPKEGPSILRIQQVVRGDSAAYFCASSPGNNQPQHFGDGTRLSIL.

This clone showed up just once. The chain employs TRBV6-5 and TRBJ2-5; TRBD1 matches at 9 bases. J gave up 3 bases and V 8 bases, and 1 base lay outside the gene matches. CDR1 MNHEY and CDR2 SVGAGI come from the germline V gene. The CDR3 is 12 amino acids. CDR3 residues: CASGDREETQYF. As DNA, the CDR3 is TGTGCCAGCGGGGACAGGGAAGAGACCCAGTACTTC.

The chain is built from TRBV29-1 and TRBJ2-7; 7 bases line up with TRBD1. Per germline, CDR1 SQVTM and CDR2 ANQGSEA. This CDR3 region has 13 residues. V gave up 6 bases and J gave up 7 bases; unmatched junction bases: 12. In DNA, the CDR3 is TGCAGCGTCTTAACAGGGGAGCTGCGAGAGCAGTACTTC. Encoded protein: CSVLTGELREQYF.

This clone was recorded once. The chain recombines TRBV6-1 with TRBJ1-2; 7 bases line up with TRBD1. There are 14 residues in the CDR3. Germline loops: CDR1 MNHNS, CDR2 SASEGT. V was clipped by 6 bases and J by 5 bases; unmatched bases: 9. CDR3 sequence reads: CASSPGGTDYGYTF. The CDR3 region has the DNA TGTGCCAGCAGCCCCGGTGGGACAGATTATGGCTACACCTTC.

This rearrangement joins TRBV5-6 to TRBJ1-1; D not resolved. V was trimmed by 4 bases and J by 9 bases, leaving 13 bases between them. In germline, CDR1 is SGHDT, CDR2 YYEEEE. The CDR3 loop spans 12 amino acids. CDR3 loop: CASSQAEAQAFF. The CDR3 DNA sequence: TGTGCCAGCAGCCAGGCGGAGGCGCAAGCTTTCTTT.

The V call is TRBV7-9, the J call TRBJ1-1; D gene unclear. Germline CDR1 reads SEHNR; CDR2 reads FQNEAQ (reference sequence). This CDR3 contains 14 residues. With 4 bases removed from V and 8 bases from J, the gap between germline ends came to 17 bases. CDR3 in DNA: TGTGCCAGCAGCTCGCGGGCTTTAACCCTAGAAGCTTTCTTT. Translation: CASSSRALTLEAFF.

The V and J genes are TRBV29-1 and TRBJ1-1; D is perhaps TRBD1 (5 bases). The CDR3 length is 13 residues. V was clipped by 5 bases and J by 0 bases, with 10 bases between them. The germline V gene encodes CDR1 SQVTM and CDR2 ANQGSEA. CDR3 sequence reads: CSVFAGMNTEAFF. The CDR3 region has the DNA TGCAGCGTTTTCGCAGGGATGAACACTGAAGCTTTCTTT.

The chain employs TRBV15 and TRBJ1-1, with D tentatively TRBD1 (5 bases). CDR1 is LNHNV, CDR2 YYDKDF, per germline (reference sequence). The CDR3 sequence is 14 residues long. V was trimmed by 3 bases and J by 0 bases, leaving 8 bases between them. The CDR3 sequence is CATSRGGVNTEAFF. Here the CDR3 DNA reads TGTGCCACCAGCAGGGGAGGGGTGAACACTGAAGCTTTCTTT.